This TCR beta chain was observed in a study of blood T cell repertoires in COVID-19. Looked up from germline, CDR1 is MNHNS and CDR2 is SASEGT. V was clipped by 2 bases and J by 8 bases; unmatched bases: 13. CDR3 size: 16 residues. In the original processing: By means of reference gene primer amplification, nucleated cell counts were estimated. Libraries were prepared by immunoSEQ multiplex PCR; TCRdb keeps only in-frame clonotypes and omits some of them. The V and J calls and clone size are taken from that table; D and trimming were inferred from the DNA. The table has over 150,000 clones, 70% to 85% seen once; the top ten hold 6.5% to 8.5%.

The TCR was taken from a human donor in a cohort sampled during active COVID-19. V and J are TRBV6-1 and TRBJ1-2, with 8 bases matching TRBD1. The sample consisted of peripheral blood. Here the CDR3 reads CASSENFGQGRLGYTF. CDR3 coding DNA: TGTGCCAGCAGTGAAAATTTCGGACAGGGAAGGTTGGGCTACACCTTC.